This T cell receptor (beta chain) was found in a study of T cells in localized non-small cell lung cancer (dated by TCRdb to 2018 to 2021). Concerning the study at large: The study analyzed T cell repertoires of 200 to 250 early-stage NSCLC patients, comparing tumors and uninvolved tumor-adjacent lungs. The mean age of the NSCLC patients was approximately 71 years, with roughly 120 men and 85 to 110 women. The cohort consisted of approximately 240 treatment-naive NSCLC patients whose localized lung tumors had been resected. Study-wide conclusions, independent of this receptor: Uninvolved tumor-adjacent lung showed the highest T cell clonality, higher than tumor, which suggests more focused antigenic responses in the adjacent lung. Because multi-region tumor sequencing was not performed, intratumor heterogeneity could not be ruled out. Higher blood T cell density associated with longer overall survival, while higher adjacent-lung clonality associated with shorter survival. Of the top 100 tumor clones, a median of 57 were detected in paired uninvolved adjacent lung; approximately 30 were also among that lung's top 100. Because of the exploratory design, TCR variables were selected using unadjusted p-values without false-discovery rate correction.

Turning to this clone: No antigen is known for it. No base-level quality is on record; no much larger clone is a single base apart.

The immunoSEQ Assay was used to sequence TCR beta CDR3 regions from DNA. The authors' pipeline ran thus. T cell density was computed as TCR beta template counts normalized to usable DNA estimated by amplifying housekeeping genes. Richness was estimated with the preseqR package, extrapolating to 400,000 templates for PBMC samples and 120,000 templates for tissue samples. Clonality was taken to be one minus Pielou's evenness. Tissue-enriched TCRs were identified by differential abundance testing using productive amino-acid clonotypes, minimum total count 5 and alpha 0.1. The Jaccard Index and the Morisita Overlap Index were used to measure how much the repertoires overlapped between compartments. GLIPH clustered TCR beta CDR3s with public tetramer-defined viral CDR3s; viral motifs required at least three viral sequences plus V-gene enrichment. TCRdb mirrors the immuneACCESS table, restricted to in-frame sequences. Some clones are absent from its copies; in checked studies, under half trace to an unresolved V gene, and the reason for the others is unknown. V and J calls and clone size follow that table, whereas D and trimming were derived from the DNA. The sample yields around 24,000 clones; about 88% were counted once. The ten largest clones capture 25% to 30% of the sample.

The CDR3 runs 15 residues from the cysteine to the phenylalanine. Kept here is only the CDR3 DNA, which spans 45 bases and is read in frame from base 1. The germline V gene gives CDR1 as SGHTA and CDR2 as FQGTGA. V is cut by 4 bases and J by 0 bases, and the space between the germline ends is 12 bases. At diagnosis, tumor, uninvolved tumor-adjacent lung and peripheral blood were collected and then preserved as a mix of FFPE and fresh-frozen material. For TCR repertoire profiling, blood samples were analyzed as peripheral blood mononuclear cells. The sequence came from a male donor at least 60 years old with stage I squamous cell lung carcinoma. This chain joins TRBV7-3 to TRBJ1-1; the D gene is possibly TRBD1, with 5 bases matching. Sequenced here: peripheral blood, sampled before any cancer treatment. The sequenced DNA: TGTGCCAGCAGCTACCAGGGACCGATGAACACTGAAGCTTTCTTT. It translates as CASSYQGPMNTEAFF. With the rest looked up from the reference TRBV7-3 and TRBJ1-1 genes rather than sequenced, the full variable domain is GAGVSQTPSNKVTEKGKYVELRCDPISGHTALYWYRQSLGQGPEFLIYFQGTGAADDSGLPNDRFFAVRPEGSVSTLKIQRTERGDSAVYLCASSYQGPMNTEAFFGQGTRLTVV.